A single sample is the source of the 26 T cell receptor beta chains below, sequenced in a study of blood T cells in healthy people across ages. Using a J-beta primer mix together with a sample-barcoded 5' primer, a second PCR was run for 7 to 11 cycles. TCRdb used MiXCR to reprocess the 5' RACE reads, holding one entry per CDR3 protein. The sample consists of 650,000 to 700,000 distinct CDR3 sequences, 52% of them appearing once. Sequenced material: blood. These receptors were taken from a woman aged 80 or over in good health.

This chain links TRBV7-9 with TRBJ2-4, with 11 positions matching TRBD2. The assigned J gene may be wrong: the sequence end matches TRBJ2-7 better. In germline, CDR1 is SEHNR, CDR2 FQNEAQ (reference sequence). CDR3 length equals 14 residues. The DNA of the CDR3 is TGTGCCAGCAGTACGACTAGCGGGGAGTACGAGCAGTACTTC. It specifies CASSTTSGEYEQYF.

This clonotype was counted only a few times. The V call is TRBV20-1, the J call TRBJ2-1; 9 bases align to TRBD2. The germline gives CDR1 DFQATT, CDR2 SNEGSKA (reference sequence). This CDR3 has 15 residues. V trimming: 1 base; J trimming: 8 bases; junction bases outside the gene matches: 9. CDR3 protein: CSARGGLAGSYEQFF. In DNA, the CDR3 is TGCAGTGCTAGAGGGGGACTAGCAGGGTCCTATGAGCAGTTCTTC.

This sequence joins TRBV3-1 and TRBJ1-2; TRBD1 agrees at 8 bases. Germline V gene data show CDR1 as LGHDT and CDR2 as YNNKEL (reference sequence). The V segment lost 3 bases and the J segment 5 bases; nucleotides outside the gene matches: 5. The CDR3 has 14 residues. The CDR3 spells CASSHTGGGYGYTF. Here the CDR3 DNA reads TGTGCCAGCAGCCACACAGGGGGAGGATATGGCTACACCTTC. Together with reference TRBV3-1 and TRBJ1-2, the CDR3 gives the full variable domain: DTAVSQTPKYLVTQMGNDKSIKCEQNLGHDTMYWYKQDSKKFLKIMFSYNNKELIINETVPNRFSPKSPDKAHLNLHINSLELGDSAVYFCASSHTGGGYGYTFGSGTRLTVV.

Here the CDR3 DNA reads TGCGCCAGCAGCTTGGTGATGGTGGGAGATAAAAACATTCAGTACTTC. Translation: CASSLVMVGDKNIQYF. The chain is built from TRBV5-1 and TRBJ2-4; tentatively, D is TRBD2 (5 bases). Germline CDR1 is SGHRS and CDR2 is YFSETQ. The CDR3 consists of 16 residues. V lost 0 bases and J 4 bases, leaving 14 bases between the germline ends.

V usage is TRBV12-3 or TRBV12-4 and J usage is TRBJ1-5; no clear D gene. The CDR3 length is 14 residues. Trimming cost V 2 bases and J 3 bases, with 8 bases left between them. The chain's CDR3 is CASSLRRSNQPQHF. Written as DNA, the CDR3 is TGTGCCAGCAGTTTAAGGCGCTCCAATCAGCCCCAGCATTTT.

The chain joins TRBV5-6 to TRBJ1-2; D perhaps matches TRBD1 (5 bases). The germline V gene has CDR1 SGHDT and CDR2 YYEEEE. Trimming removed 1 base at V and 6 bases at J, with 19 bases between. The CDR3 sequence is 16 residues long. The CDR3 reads CASSLQLSYRSDGYTF. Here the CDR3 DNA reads TGTGCCAGCAGCTTGCAACTCTCCTACAGGTCGGATGGCTACACCTTC.

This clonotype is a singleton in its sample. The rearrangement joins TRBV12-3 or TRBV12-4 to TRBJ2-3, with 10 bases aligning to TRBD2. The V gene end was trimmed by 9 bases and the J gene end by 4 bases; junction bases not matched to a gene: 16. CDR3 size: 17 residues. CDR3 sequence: CASATSGMDLGPDTQYF. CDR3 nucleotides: TGTGCCAGTGCCACTAGCGGGATGGATTTGGGTCCAGATACGCAGTATTTT.

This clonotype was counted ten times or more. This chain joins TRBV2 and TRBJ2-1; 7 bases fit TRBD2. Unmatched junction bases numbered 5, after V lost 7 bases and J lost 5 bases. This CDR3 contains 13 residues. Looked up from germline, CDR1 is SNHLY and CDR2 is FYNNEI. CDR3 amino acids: CASIRDYNNEQFF. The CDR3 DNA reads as TGTGCCAGCATTCGGGACTACAACAATGAGCAGTTCTTC.

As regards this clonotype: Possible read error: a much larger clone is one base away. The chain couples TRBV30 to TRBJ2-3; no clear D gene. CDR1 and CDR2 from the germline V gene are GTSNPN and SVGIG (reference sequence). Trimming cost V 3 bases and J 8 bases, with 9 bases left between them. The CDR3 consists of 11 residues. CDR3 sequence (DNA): TGTGCCTGGAGCTTACTAACTACGCAGTATTTT. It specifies CAWSLLTTQYF. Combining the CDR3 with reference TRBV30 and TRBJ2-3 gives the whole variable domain SQTIHQWPATLVQPVGSPLSLECTVEGTSNPNLYWYRQAAGRGLQLLFYSVGIGQISSEVPQNLSASRPQDRQFILSSKKLLLSDSGFYLCAWSLLTTQYFGPGTRLTVL.

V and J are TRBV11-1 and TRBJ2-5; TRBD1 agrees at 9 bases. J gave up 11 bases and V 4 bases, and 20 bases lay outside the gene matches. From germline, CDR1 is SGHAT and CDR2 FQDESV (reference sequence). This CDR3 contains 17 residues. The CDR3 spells CASSSRGTGLGPMRQYF. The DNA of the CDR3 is TGTGCCAGCAGCTCGCGAGGGACAGGGTTGGGACCTATGCGGCAGTACTTC.

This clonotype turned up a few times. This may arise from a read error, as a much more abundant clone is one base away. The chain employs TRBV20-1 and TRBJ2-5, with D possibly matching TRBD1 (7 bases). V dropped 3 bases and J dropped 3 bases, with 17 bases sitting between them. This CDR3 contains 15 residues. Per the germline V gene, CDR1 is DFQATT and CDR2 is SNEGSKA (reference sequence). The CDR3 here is CSARIPRGAKETQYF. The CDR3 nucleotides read TGCAGTGCTAGGATCCCCAGGGGGGCTAAAGAGACCCAGTACTTC.

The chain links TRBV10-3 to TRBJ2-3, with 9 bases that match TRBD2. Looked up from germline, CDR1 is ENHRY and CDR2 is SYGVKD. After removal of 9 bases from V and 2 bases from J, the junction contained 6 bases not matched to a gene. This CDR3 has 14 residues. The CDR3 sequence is CAIMAGGVTDTQYF. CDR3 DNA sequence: TGTGCCATTATGGCGGGGGGGGTCACAGATACGCAGTATTTT.

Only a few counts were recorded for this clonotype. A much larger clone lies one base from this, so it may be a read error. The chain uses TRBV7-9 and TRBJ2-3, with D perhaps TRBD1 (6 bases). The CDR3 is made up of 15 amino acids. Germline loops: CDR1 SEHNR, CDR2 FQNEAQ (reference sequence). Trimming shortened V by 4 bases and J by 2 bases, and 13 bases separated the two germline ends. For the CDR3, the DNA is TGTGCCAGCAGCTGGGACACTATCAACACAGATACGCAGTATTTT. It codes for CASSWDTINTDTQYF.

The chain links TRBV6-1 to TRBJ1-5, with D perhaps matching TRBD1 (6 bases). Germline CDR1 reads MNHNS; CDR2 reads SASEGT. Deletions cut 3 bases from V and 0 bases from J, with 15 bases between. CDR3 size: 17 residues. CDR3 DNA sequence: TGTGCCAGCAGTGATACGGACAGTCCCTATAGCAATCAGCCCCAGCATTTT. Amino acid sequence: CASSDTDSPYSNQPQHF.

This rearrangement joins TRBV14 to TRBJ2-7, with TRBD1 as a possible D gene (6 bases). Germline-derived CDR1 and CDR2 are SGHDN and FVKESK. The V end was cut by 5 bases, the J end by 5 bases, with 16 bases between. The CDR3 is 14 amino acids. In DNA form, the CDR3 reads TGTGCCAGCAGCTCAGCCCGCAGGGGCCACGAGCAGTACTTC. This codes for CASSSARRGHEQYF.

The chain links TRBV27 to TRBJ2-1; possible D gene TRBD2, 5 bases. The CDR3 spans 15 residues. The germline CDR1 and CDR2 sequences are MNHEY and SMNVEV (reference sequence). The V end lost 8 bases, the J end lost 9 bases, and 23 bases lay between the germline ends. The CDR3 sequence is CASAPIGMGSGEQFF. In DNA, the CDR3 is TGTGCCAGCGCTCCGATCGGGATGGGAAGTGGTGAGCAGTTCTTC.

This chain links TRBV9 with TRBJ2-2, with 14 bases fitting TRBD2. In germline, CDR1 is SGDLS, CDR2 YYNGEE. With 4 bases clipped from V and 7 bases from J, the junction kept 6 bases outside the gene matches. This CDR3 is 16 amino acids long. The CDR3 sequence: CASSRGLAGAGGELFF. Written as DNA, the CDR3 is TGTGCCAGCAGCCGGGGACTAGCGGGAGCGGGCGGGGAGCTGTTTTTT. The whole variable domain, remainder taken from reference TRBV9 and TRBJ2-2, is DSGVTQTPKHLITATGQRVTLRCSPRSGDLSVYWYQQSLDQGLQFLIQYYNGEERAKGNILERFSAQQFPDLHSELNLSSLELGDSALYFCASSRGLAGAGGELFFGEGSRLTVL.

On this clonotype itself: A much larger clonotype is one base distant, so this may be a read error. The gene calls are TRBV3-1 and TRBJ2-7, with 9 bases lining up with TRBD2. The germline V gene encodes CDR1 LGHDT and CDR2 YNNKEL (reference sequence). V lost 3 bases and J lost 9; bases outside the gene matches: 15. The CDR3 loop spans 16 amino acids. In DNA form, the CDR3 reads TGTGCCAGCAGCCATTTGGGACTAGCTCCAATGAAGGTGCAGTACTTC. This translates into CASSHLGLAPMKVQYF.

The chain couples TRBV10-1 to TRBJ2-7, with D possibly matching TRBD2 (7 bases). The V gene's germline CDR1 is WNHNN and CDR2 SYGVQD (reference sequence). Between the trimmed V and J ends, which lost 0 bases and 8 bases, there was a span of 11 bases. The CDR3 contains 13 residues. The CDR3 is CASSESVGGQQYF. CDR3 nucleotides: TGCGCCAGCAGTGAGTCGGTCGGGGGGCAGCAGTACTTC.

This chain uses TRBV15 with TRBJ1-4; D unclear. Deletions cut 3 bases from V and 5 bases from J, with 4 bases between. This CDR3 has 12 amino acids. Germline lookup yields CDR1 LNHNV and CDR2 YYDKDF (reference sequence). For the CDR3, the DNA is TGTGCCACCAGCAGCTGGAATGAAAAACTGTTTTTT. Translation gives CATSSWNEKLFF. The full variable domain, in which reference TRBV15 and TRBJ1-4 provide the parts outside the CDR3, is DAMVIQNPRYQVTQFGKPVTLSCSQTLNHNVMYWYQQKSSQAPKLLFHYYDKDFNNEADTPDNFQSRRPNTSFCFLDIRSPGLGDTAMYLCATSSWNEKLFFGSGTQLSVL.

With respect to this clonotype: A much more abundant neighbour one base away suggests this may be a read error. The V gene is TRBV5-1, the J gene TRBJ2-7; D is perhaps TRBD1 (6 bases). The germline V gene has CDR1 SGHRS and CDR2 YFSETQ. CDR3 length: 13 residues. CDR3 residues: CANSLTDSYEQYF. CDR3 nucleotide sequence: TGCGCCAACAGCTTGACGGACAGCTACGAGCAGTACTTC.

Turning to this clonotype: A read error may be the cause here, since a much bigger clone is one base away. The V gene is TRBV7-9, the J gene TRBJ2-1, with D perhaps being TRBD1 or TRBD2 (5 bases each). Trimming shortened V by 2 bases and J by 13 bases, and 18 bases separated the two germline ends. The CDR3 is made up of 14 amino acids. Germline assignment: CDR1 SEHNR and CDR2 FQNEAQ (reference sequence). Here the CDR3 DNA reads TGTGCCAGCAGCTTAACCAGGCAGGGAGAGACCCAGTTCTTC. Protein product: CASSLTRQGETQFF. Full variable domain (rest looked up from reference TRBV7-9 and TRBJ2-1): DTGVSQNPRHKITKRGQNVTFRCDPISEHNRLYWYRQTLGQGPEFLTYFQNEAQLEKSRLLSDRFSAERPKGSFSTLEIQRTEQGDSAMYLCASSLTRQGETQFFGPGTRLTVL.

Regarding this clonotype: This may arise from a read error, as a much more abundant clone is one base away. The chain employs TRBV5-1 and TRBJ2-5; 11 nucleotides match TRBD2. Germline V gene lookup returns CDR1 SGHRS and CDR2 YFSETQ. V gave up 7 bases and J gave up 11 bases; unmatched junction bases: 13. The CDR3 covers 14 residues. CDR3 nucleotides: TGCGCCAGCGACACTAGCGGGAGAGGGGATGAGCAGTACTTC. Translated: CASDTSGRGDEQYF.

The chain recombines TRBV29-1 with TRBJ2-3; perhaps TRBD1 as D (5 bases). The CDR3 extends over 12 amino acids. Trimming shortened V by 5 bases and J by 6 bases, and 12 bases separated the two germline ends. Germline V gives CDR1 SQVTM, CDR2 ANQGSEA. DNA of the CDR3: TGCAGCGTTACTGGGGCATCCGATACGCAGTATTTT. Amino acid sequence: CSVTGASDTQYF.

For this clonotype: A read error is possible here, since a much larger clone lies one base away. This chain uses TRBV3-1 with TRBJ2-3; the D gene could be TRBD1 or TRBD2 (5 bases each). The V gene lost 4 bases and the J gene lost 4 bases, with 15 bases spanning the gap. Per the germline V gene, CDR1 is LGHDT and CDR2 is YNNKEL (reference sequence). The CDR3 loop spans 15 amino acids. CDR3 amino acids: CASSLWDRWADTQYF. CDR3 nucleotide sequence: TGTGCCAGCAGCCTCTGGGACCGGTGGGCAGATACGCAGTATTTT.

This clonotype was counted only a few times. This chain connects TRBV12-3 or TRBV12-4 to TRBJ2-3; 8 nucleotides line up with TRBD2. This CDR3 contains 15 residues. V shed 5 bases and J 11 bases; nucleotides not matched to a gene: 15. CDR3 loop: CASSATGTRVWWQYF. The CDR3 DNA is TGTGCCAGCAGTGCGACCGGGACTAGGGTTTGGTGGCAGTATTTT.